A selection of T cell receptor beta chains follows, all from one sample in a study of graft-versus-host responses after intestinal transplantation. Their recognized antigens are unknown. The method was immunoSEQ multiplex PCR; TCRdb's version includes in-frame clones alone and lacks a portion of them. The sample yields approximately 97,000 clones, about nine tenths seen once. Sequences were derived from unstimulated CD8+ T cells sorted from spleen or lymph node cells, sampled before transplant. Receptors were obtained from a human donor who was the organ donor for an intestinal transplant. CDR3s include the opening cysteine and the closing phenylalanine or tryptophan. D genes are given only for firm matches. Rows give clone size only sometimes, using once, few, many, or a class for an expanded clone.

V	size	J	length	D	CDR3	DNA
TRBV28	.	TRBJ2-1	18	TRBD2	CASSFQGLAGATYNEQFF	TGTGCCAGCAGTTTTCAAGGACTAGCGGGGGCCACCTACAATGAGCAGTTCTTC
TRBV12-5	.	TRBJ2-1	16	.	CASGSGLRGSYNEQFF	TGTGCTAGTGGTTCGGGACTTAGGGGCTCCTACAATGAGCAGTTCTTC
TRBV19	.	TRBJ1-2	17	.	CASSIAAETYSDYGYTF	TGTGCCAGTAGTATAGCCGCCGAGACTTACTCCGACTATGGCTACACCTTC
TRBV10-2	.	TRBJ1-6	14	.	CASSDGQTNSPLHF	TGCGCCAGCAGTGATGGACAGACGAATTCACCCCTCCACTTT
TRBV10-3	.	TRBJ2-3	13	.	CAISEGDPDTQYF	TGTGCCATCAGTGAAGGGGATCCAGATACGCAGTATTTT
TRBV5-3	.	TRBJ1-5	15	.	CARSLVAGVVKPQHF	TGTGCCAGAAGCTTGGTGGCAGGTGTTGTGAAGCCCCAGCATTTT
TRBV13	.	TRBJ2-7	13	.	CASRGTGSYEQYF	TGTGCCAGCAGGGGTACAGGGTCCTACGAGCAGTACTTC
TRBV25-1	.	TRBJ1-6	17	TRBD1	CASSEGTARSYNSPLHF	TGTGCCAGCAGTGAAGGGACAGCCCGCTCCTATAATTCACCCCTCCACTTT
TRBV7-8	.	TRBJ1-1	14	TRBD1	CASNERQGNTEAFF	TGTGCCAGCAACGAAAGACAGGGGAACACTGAAGCTTTCTTT
TRBV13	.	TRBJ2-1	14	TRBD1	CASRPGTAYNEQFF	TGTGCCAGCAGGCCCGGGACAGCCTACAATGAGCAGTTCTTC
TRBV27	.	TRBJ2-1	16	TRBD2	CASSPRTSGMGIGQFF	TGTGCCAGCAGTCCTCGGACTAGCGGGATGGGTATTGGGCAGTTCTTC
TRBV9	.	TRBJ2-3	15	.	CASSADFTSTDTQYF	TGTGCCAGCAGCGCGGACTTTACTAGCACAGATACGCAGTATTTT
TRBV18	.	TRBJ1-3	15	TRBD1	CASLDDRVFGNTIYF	TGTGCCAGCTTGGACGACAGGGTATTTGGAAACACCATATATTTT
TRBV13	once	TRBJ2-1	16	.	CASIARTGSSYNEQFF	TGTGCCAGCATCGCGAGGACGGGGAGCTCCTACAATGAGCAGTTCTTC
TRBV15	.	TRBJ2-3	16	TRBD2	CATSRGLAGLTDTQYF	TGTGCCACCAGCAGGGGACTAGCAGGACTCACAGATACGCAGTATTTT
TRBV14	.	TRBJ2-7	13	.	CASSHSSSYEQYF	TGTGCCAGCAGCCATTCCAGCTCCTACGAGCAGTACTTC
TRBV5-6	few	TRBJ1-2	14	TRBD1	CASSYGTGGGGYTF	TGTGCCAGCAGCTACGGGACAGGCGGAGGTGGCTACACCTTC
TRBV6-5	few	TRBJ2-7	13	.	CASREGEWYEQYF	TGTGCCAGCAGAGAGGGAGAATGGTACGAGCAGTACTTC
TRBV12-2	.	TRBJ1-1	18	.	CASRLAHRGLTAVPEAFF	TGTGCAAGTCGCTTAGCGCACAGGGGGCTTACTGCGGTCCCTGAAGCTTTCTTT
TRBV6-5	.	TRBJ2-7	10	.	CASSLYEQYF	TGTGCCAGCAGCTTATACGAGCAGTACTTC
TRBV7-2	.	TRBJ2-3	15	.	CASSSVAGSGNTQYF	TGTGCCAGCAGCTCGGTGGCAGGCAGCGGTAATACGCAGTATTTT
TRBV6-6	.	TRBJ2-2	16	TRBD1	CASSWGTGSYTGELFF	TGTGCCAGCAGTTGGGGGACAGGGTCTTATACCGGGGAGCTGTTTTTT
TRBV4-1	.	TRBJ2-7	16	TRBD2	CASSQGKRERSYEQYF	TGCGCCAGCAGCCAAGGAAAGCGGGAGCGGTCCTACGAGCAGTACTTC
TRBV9	.	TRBJ2-2	16	TRBD2	CASSVTSGGVAGELFF	TGTGCCAGCAGCGTGACTAGCGGGGGGGTGGCCGGGGAGCTGTTTTTT
TRBV7-9	.	TRBJ1-4	15	.	CASSFQARTNEKLFF	TGTGCCAGCAGCTTTCAGGCGCGAACTAATGAAAAACTGTTTTTT
TRBV28	.	TRBJ2-1	15	.	CASSLFRGFYNEQFF	TGTGCCAGCAGTTTATTCCGGGGGTTCTACAATGAGCAGTTCTTC
TRBV6-5	.	TRBJ2-7	14	TRBD1	CASSPGQGAYEQYF	TGTGCCAGCAGTCCGGGACAGGGGGCCTACGAGCAGTACTTC
TRBV27	.	TRBJ1-2	13	.	CASSFGQNYGYTF	TGTGCCAGCAGTTTTGGGCAGAACTATGGCTACACCTTC
TRBV27	.	TRBJ2-7	13	.	CASSFGQYYEQYF	TGTGCCAGCAGCTTCGGACAGTACTACGAGCAGTACTTC
TRBV6-6	few	TRBJ1-1	12	TRBD1	CASWGQHPGAFF	TGTGCCAGTTGGGGACAGCATCCTGGAGCTTTCTTT
TRBV5-6	few	TRBJ1-2	13	.	CASRSQERRGYTF	TGTGCCAGCAGATCACAGGAGAGAAGGGGCTACACCTTC
TRBV11-2	once	TRBJ2-5	15	.	CASSLFFAGQETQYF	TGTGCCAGCAGCTTATTCTTTGCAGGGCAAGAGACCCAGTACTTC
TRBV5-6	.	TRBJ2-7	14	TRBD2	CASSLAGGSYEQYF	TGTGCCAGCAGCTTAGCGGGGGGGTCCTACGAGCAGTACTTC
TRBV10-3	.	TRBJ2-1	14	TRBD2	CAGGSGGFYNEQFF	TGTGCGGGGGGTAGCGGGGGATTCTACAATGAGCAGTTCTTC
TRBV2	.	TRBJ2-5	12	.	CASSGDLETQYF	TGTGCCAGCAGTGGGGACTTGGAGACCCAGTACTTC
TRBV5-1	once	TRBJ2-5	14	.	CASNLAGGLEAQYF	TGCGCCAGCAACCTCGCCGGGGGGCTGGAGGCCCAGTACTTC
TRBV6-5	.	TRBJ2-1	12	.	CASSYGDNEQFF	TGTGCCAGCAGTTATGGAGACAATGAGCAGTTCTTC